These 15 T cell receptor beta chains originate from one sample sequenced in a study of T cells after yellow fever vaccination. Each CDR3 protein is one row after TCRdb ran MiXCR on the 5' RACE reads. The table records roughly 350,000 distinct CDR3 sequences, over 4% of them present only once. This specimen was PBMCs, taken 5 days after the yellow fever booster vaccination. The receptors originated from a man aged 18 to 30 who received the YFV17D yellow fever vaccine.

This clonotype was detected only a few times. CDR3 coding DNA: TGCAGTGCTAGAGAGAGTCTGACAGGGAGTGGCTACACCTTC. Protein sequence: CSARESLTGSGYTF. The V call is TRBV20-1, the J call TRBJ1-2; 7 positions match TRBD1. The CDR3 consists of 14 residues. Unmatched junction bases numbered 8, after V lost 0 bases and J lost 7 bases. Per the germline V gene, CDR1 is DFQATT and CDR2 is SNEGSKA (reference sequence).

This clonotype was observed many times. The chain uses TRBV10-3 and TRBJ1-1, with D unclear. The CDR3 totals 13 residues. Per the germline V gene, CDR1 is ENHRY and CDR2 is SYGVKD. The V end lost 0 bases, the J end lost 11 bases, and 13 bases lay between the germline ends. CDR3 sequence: CAISESLTPVAFF. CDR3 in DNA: TGTGCCATCAGTGAGTCGCTGACACCTGTGGCTTTCTTT.

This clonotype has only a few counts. CDR3 loop: CASSLIPGISGNTIYF. The CDR3 region has the DNA TGCGCCAGCAGCTTGATCCCTGGGATCTCTGGAAACACCATATATTTT. V and J are TRBV5-1 and TRBJ1-3, with unresolved D. CDR1 is SGHRS and CDR2 is YFSETQ in the germline V gene. Trimming removed 1 base at V and 0 bases at J, with 11 bases between. This CDR3 spans 16 amino acids.

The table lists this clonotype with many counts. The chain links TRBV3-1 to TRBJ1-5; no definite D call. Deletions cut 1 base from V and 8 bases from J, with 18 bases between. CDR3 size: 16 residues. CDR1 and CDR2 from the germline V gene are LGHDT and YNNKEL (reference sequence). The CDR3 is CASSQGRGPAQEPQHF. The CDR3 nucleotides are TGTGCCAGCAGCCAAGGGCGCGGCCCGGCGCAGGAGCCCCAGCATTTT.

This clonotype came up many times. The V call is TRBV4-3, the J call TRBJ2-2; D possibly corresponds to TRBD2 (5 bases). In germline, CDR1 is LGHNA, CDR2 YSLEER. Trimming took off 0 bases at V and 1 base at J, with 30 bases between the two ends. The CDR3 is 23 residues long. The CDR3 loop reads CASSQDKTDKPSVKRRNTGELFF. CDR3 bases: TGCGCCAGCAGCCAAGACAAAACTGACAAACCAAGTGTCAAGCGGAGGAACACCGGGGAGCTGTTTTTT.

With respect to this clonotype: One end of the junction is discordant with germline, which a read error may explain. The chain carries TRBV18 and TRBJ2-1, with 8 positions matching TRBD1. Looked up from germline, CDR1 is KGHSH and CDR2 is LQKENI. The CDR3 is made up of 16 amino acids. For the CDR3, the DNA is TGTGCCAGCTCACCATTGACAGGGGCGTCCTACAATGAGAAGTTCTTC. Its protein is CASSPLTGASYNEKFF.

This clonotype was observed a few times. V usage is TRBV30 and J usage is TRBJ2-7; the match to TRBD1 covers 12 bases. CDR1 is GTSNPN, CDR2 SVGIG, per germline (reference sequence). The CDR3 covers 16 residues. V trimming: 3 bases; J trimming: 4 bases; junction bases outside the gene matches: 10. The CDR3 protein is CAWRKSWGQGAYEQYF. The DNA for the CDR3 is TGTGCCTGGAGAAAGAGCTGGGGACAGGGGGCTTACGAGCAGTACTTC.

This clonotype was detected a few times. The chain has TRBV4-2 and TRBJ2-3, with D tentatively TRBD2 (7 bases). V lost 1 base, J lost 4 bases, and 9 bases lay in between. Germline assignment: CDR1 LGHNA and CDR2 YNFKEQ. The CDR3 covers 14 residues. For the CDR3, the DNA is TGTGCCAGCAGCCAAGGGGGGGGGCCAGATACGCAGTATTTT. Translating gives CASSQGGGPDTQYF.

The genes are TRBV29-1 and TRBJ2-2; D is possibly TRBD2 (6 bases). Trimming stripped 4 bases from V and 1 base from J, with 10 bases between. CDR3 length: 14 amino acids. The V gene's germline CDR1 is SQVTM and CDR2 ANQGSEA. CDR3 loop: CSVGGELNTGELFF. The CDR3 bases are TGCAGCGTTGGGGGGGAATTGAACACCGGGGAGCTGTTTTTT.

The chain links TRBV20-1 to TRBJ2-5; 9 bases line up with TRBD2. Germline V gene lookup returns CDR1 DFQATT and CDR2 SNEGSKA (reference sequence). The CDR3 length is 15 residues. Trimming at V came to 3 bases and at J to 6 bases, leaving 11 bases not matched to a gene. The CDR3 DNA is TGCAGTGCTAGCGAACTGCGGGGGGGCGGGAAGACCCAGTACTTC. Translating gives CSASELRGGGKTQYF.

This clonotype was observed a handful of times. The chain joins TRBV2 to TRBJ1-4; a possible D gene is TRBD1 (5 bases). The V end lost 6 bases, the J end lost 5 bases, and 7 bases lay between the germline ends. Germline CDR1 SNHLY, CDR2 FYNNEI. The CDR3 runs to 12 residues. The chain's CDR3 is CASRAGNEKLFF. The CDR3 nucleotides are TGTGCCAGCAGGGCAGGGAATGAAAAACTGTTTTTT.

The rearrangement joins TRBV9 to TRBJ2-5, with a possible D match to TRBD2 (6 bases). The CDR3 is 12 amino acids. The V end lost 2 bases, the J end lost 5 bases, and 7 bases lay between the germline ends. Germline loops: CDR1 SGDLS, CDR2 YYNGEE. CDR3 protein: CASSVSGETQYF. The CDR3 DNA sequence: TGTGCCAGCAGCGTGAGCGGGGAGACCCAGTACTTC.

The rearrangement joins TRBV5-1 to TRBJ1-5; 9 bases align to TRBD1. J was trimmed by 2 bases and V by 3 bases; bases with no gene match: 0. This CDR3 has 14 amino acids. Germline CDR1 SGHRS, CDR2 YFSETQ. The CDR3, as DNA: TGCGCCAGCAGCTGGGACAGGGGCAATCAGCCCCAGCATTTT. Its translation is CASSWDRGNQPQHF.

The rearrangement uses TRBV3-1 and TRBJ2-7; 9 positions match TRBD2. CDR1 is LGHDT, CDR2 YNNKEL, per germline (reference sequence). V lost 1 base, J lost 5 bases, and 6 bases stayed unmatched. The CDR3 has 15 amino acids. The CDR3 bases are TGTGCCAGCAGCCAAGGGTCAGCGGGGGGCAACGAGCAGTACTTC. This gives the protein CASSQGSAGGNEQYF.

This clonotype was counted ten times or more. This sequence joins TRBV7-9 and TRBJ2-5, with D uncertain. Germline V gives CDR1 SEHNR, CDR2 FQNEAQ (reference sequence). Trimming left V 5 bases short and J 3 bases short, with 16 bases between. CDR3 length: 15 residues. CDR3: CASSPPPDLKETQYF. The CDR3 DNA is TGTGCCAGCAGCCCCCCTCCGGACCTCAAAGAGACCCAGTACTTC.